Described below is a single T cell receptor beta chain sequence and its context. Its matching antigen is unknown. This sample was included in a study of cytomegalovirus exposure and HLA in healthy donors. Whole-study findings and limits: Later findings reportedly placed an Asian-associated ancestry cluster below the roughly 730-donor mean for N-insertions. Specificity for CMV antigens was confirmed in vitro for a few of the CMV-associated chains. When presence/absence was analysed, sequencing depth was taken to be roughly uniform across donors.

Germline lookup yields CDR1 PRHDT and CDR2 FYEKMQ (reference sequence). The CDR3 has 16 amino acids. Trimming shortened V by 6 bases and J by 0 bases, and 15 bases separated the two germline ends. It was with 60 Vbeta and 13 Jbeta primers that the PCR ran. Assay used: immunoSEQ multiplex PCR; TCRdb lists only in-frame clones, some missing. The sample carries about 190,000 clones, about three quarters recorded once. The V and J genes are TRBV13 and TRBJ2-4, with a tentative D call TRBD1 (6 bases). The specimen was PBMCs. The receptor was isolated from a woman in her 40s in good health and CMV-seronegative. The DNA for the CDR3 is TGTGCCAGCAGTTCAGCACAGGGAATAGCCAAAAACATTCAGTACTTC. Translating gives CASSSAQGIAKNIQYF.